This TCR beta chain was documented in a study of shared clonotypes between healthy human individuals. Data came from immunoSEQ multiplex PCR; TCRdb stores just in-frame clones and leaves some out. The sample includes some 680,000 clones, around 73% of them seen just once. The J segment lost 4 bases and the V segment lost 4 bases, leaving 14 bases of the junction unmatched. Germline V gene sequence: CDR1 SGHAT, CDR2 FQNNGV. CDR3 length: 18 residues. V usage is TRBV11-2 and J usage is TRBJ2-2, with 8 bases identical to TRBD2. Sequencing was done on a sample of memory CD4+ T cells sorted from blood. The subset: CD45RA-negative fraction. This sequence originates from a woman aged 25 to 39 in good health. CDR3 nucleotide sequence: TGTGCCAGCAGCTACGTCAACCCGGGACTAGGGGGCACCGGGGAGCTGTTTTTT. Translation: CASSYVNPGLGGTGELFF.